This entry describes one T cell receptor (beta chain). Antigen: not known. The table came from immunoSEQ multiplex PCR; TCRdb's copy has only in-frame clones and leaves some out. The data show some 450,000 clones, about 90% seen once. The sample belongs to a study of Ad26.COV2.S vaccination and SARS-CoV-2 variants. Treatment given: some 20 received Ad26.COV2.S at low or high dose, single or two shots; about 5 received placebo; per-sample allocation not given. The samples were gathered on day 63 after the first injection of vaccine or placebo. As its vector, the vaccine had Ad26, which expressed Wuhan-strain SARS-CoV-2 spike. Study conclusions and caveats: Possibly, TCR breadth and depth analyses underestimated total T cell responses.

Material: peripheral blood, obtained in a trial of Ad26.COV2.S vaccine versus placebo. The clonotype was recovered from a person between 18 and 59 years old who received the Ad26.COV2.S COVID-19 vaccine or a placebo.

CDR3 in amino acids: CASSPTDREPYNEQFF. The CDR3 nucleotides read TGTGCCAGCAGCCCGACGGACAGGGAACCTTACAATGAGCAGTTCTTC. The chain is built from TRBV11-1 and TRBJ2-1, with TRBD1 matching over 8 bases. The germline CDR1 and CDR2 sequences are SGHAT and FQDESV (reference sequence). The CDR3 contains 16 residues. V lost 5 bases and J lost 4; bases outside the gene matches: 10.